This TCR beta chain was identified in a study of blood T cell repertoires in COVID-19. Overall study context: Acute and convalescent COVID-19 samples came from the United States, Italy and Spain. The cDNA or gDNA used as material had been derived from T cells, B-cell-depleted T cells, or PBMCs.

Under the authors' procedure: Reference gene primer amplification in the assay estimated nucleated cell counts. The assay was immunoSEQ multiplex PCR, and TCRdb's table has in-frame clones only and misses some. The V and J calls and clone size are taken from that table; D and trimming were inferred from the DNA. Among about 230,000 clones, roughly 81% were seen once, and the ten largest hold about 0.91%. This CDR3 has 14 residues. CDR1 ENHRY and CDR2 SYGVKD come from the germline V gene. Trimming took off 6 bases at V and 7 bases at J, with 18 bases between the two ends. J is TRBJ1-1 and V is TRBV10-3, with a possible D match to TRBD1 (6 bases). Sequenced: peripheral blood. This receptor was taken from a man aged 35 to 55 with acute or convalescent COVID-19. This CDR3 reads CAISLGGAKGEAFF. CDR3 nucleotide sequence: TGTGCCATCAGCCTAGGGGGGGCCAAGGGTGAAGCTTTCTTT.